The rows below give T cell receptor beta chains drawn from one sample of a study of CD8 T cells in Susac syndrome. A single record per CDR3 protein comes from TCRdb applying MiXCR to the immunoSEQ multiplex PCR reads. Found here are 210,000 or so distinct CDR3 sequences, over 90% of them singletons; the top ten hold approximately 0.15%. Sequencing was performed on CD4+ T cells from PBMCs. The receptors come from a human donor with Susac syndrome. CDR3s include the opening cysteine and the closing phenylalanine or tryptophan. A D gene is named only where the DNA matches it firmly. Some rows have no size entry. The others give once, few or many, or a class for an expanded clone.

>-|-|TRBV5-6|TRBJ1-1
TGTGCCAGCAGCTGGTCCCCTACAATGAACACTGAAGCTTTCTTT
CASSWSPTMNTEAFF
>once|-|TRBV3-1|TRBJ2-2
TGTGCCAGCAGCCAAGACGCAGCCACCGGGGAGCTGTTTTTT
CASSQDAATGELFF
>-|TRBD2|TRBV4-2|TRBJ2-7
TGTGCCAGCAGCCAGGCACCGGGACTAGCGGGATTCTACGAGCAGTACTTC
CASSQAPGLAGFYEQYF
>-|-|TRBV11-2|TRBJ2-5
TGTGCCAGCAGCTTAGTCCGCGGACGGGGTTACCAAGAGACCCAGTACTTC
CASSLVRGRGYQETQYF
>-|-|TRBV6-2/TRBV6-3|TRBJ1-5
TGTGCCAGCAGACGCTCCAGTAACAATCAGCCCCAGCATTTT
CASRRSSNNQPQHF
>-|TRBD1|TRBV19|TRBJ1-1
TGTGCCAGTAGTTTCCGACAGGGCAACGCTGAAGCTTTCTTT
CASSFRQGNAEAFF
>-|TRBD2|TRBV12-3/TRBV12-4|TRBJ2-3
TGTGCCAGCAGCTCACTAGCGGGGGGGCCAGGTACGCAGTATTTT
CASSSLAGGPGTQYF
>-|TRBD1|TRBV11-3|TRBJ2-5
TGTGCCAGCAGCTTGGGACAGGGGGAAGAGACCCAGTACTTC
CASSLGQGEETQYF
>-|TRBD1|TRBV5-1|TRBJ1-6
TGCGCCAGCAGCTTGTCAATAAACAGGGGGCGTAATTCACCCCTCCACTTT
CASSLSINRGRNSPLHF
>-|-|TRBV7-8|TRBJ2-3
TGTGCCAGCAGCTTAGCGGGGCAGGCTAGGACAGATACGCAGTATTTT
CASSLAGQARTDTQYF
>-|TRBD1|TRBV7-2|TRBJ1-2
TGTGCCAGCAGCCCCGACCGGGACAGGGGCGGCTACACCTTC
CASSPDRDRGGYTF
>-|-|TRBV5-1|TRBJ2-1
TGCGCCACCAGCACATCCGGCTACAATGAGCAGTTCTTC
CATSTSGYNEQFF
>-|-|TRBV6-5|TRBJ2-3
TGTGCCAGCAGTTACGGGCAGTTTAGCACAGATACGCAGTATTTT
CASSYGQFSTDTQYF
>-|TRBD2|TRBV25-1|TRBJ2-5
TGTGCCAGCAGTGATTCGGGGGGGGTTCAAGAGACCCAGTACTTC
CASSDSGGVQETQYF
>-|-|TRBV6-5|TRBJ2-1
TGTGCCAGCAGTTCTCGAATGACAAACAATGAGCAGTTCTTC
CASSSRMTNNEQFF
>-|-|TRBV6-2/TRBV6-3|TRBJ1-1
TGTGCCAGCAGTTACGAATGGACTGAAGCTTTCTTT
CASSYEWTEAFF
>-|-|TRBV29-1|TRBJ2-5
TGCAGCGTTGGACAGAACCTTAAAGAGACCCAGTACTTC
CSVGQNLKETQYF
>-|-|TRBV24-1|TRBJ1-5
TGTGCCACCAGTGGGGGGGGCGATCAGCCCCAGCATTTT
CATSGGGDQPQHF
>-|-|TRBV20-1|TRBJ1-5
TGCAGTGCTAGAGAGGCAGCAAATGTGGGCAATCAGCCCCAGCATTTT
CSAREAANVGNQPQHF
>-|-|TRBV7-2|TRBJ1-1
TGTGCCAGCAACCTAGGACCGATGAACACTGAAGCTTTCTTT
CASNLGPMNTEAFF
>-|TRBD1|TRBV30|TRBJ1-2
TGTGCCTGGAGTGTAACTACCAGGGGGGGCTATGGCTACACCTTC
CAWSVTTRGGYGYTF
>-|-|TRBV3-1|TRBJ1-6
TGTGCCAGCCGACGGGGGGGCGGGAGTTCACCCCTCCACTTT
CASRRGGGSSPLHF
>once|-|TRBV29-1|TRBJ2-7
TGCAGCGTTGAGTCTAGCGCCTACGAGCAGTACTTC
CSVESSAYEQYF
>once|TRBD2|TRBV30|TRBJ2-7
TGTGCCTGGAGTGTACGGGGGGGATCCTACGAGCAGTACTTC
CAWSVRGGSYEQYF
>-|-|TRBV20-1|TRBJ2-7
TGCAGTGCTGATCGGACAGCTGGGGAGCAGTACTTC
CSADRTAGEQYF
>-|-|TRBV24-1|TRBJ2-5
TGTGCCACCAGTGATGTTGTACCCCAATCATTCCAAGAGACCCAGTACTTC
CATSDVVPQSFQETQYF
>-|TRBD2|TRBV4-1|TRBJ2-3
TGCGCCAGCAGCCAAGAAAGCGGGGGTGGAACAGATACGCAGTATTTT
CASSQESGGGTDTQYF